This entry lists 9 T cell receptor beta chains sequenced from one sample in a study of CD8+ T cells in alopecia areata. RNA was isolated and reverse transcribed to cDNA, the sequencing template. The protocol was immunoSEQ multiplex PCR, while the TCRdb copy is restricted to in-frame clones and leaves out a portion. The table shows around 160,000 clones, with around 87% occurring only once. Specimen: CD8+ T cells sorted from blood, collected at week 0. All receptors come from a human donor with alopecia areata.

This clone was detected only once. This sequence joins TRBV6-1 and TRBJ2-7, with D perhaps matching TRBD2 (6 bases). Trimming stripped 8 bases from V and 4 bases from J, with 21 bases between. CDR3 size: 15 residues. Germline CDR1 and CDR2: MNHNS and SASEGT. CDR3 region: CASGLFFGSGYEQYF. The CDR3, as DNA: TGTGCCAGCGGACTGTTTTTCGGGAGTGGATACGAGCAGTACTTC.

The chain joins TRBV6-5 to TRBJ2-7, with D perhaps assigned TRBD1 or TRBD2 (8 bases each). Germline V CDR1 and CDR2: MNHEY, SVGAGI. The V end lost 4 bases, the J end lost 9 bases, and 19 bases lay between the germline ends. CDR3 size: 14 residues. The CDR3 DNA reads TGTGCCAGCAGTTTTACAGGGGGAACTAGCGGGCAGTACTTC. As protein: CASSFTGGTSGQYF.

The chain recombines TRBV13 with TRBJ2-1, with 8 bases aligning to TRBD2. V dropped 5 bases and J dropped 14; count of bases not matched to a gene: 20. The CDR3 has 16 amino acids. From germline, CDR1 is PRHDT and CDR2 FYEKMQ (reference sequence). CDR3 nucleotide sequence: TGTGCCAGCAGCGATTCCCCCGGGGCTAGCGGGCGAAGTGAGTTCTTC. Translating gives CASSDSPGASGRSEFF.

The chain couples TRBV7-6 to TRBJ2-5; TRBD2 agrees at 9 bases. Germline V gives CDR1 SGHVS, CDR2 FNYEAQ. The CDR3 is 16 amino acids. With 1 base clipped from V and 5 bases from J, the junction kept 8 bases outside the gene matches. The CDR3 spells CASSLELAGPTETQYF. The CDR3 DNA reads TGTGCCAGCAGCTTAGAGCTAGCGGGACCCACGGAGACCCAGTACTTC. The full variable domain, in which reference TRBV7-6 and TRBJ2-5 provide the parts outside the CDR3, is GAGVSQSPRYKVTKRGQDVALRCDPISGHVSLYWYRQALGQGPEFLTYFNYEAQQDKSGLPNDRFSAERPEGSISTLTIQRTEQRDSAMYRCASSLELAGPTETQYFGPGTRLLVL.

The chain is built from TRBV28 and TRBJ2-3; the D gene could be TRBD1 or TRBD2 (5 bases each). Looked up from germline, CDR1 is MDHEN and CDR2 is SYDVKM. The CDR3 runs to 15 residues. V lost 3 bases and J lost 1, with 11 bases in between. The CDR3 region is CASSFWVGGTDTQYF. In nucleotides, the CDR3 is TGTGCCAGCAGTTTTTGGGTGGGGGGCACAGATACGCAGTATTTT.

The J gene is TRBJ1-2, the V gene TRBV7-9; 7 bases fit TRBD1. V was pared by 5 bases and J by 4 bases, with 13 bases of the junction left unmatched. Germline V CDR1 and CDR2: SEHNR, FQNEAQ (reference sequence). The CDR3 has 16 amino acids. For the CDR3, the DNA is TGTGCCAGCAGCCTCAACGAGGGGACAGTCGTCTATGGCTACACCTTC. Its protein product is CASSLNEGTVVYGYTF.

A single count supports this clone. V usage is TRBV19 and J usage is TRBJ1-2; no reliable D call. Trimming cost V 5 bases and J 3 bases, with 13 bases left between them. The CDR3 length is 14 residues. Germline CDR1 and CDR2: LNHDA and SQIVND (reference sequence). CDR3 protein: CASSYGIEDYGYTF. CDR3 nucleotides: TGTGCCAGTAGTTATGGAATTGAAGACTATGGCTACACCTTC.

V gene TRBV5-6 combines with J gene TRBJ2-2; no reliable D call. The CDR3 consists of 15 residues. The germline gives CDR1 SGHDT, CDR2 YYEEEE. The V end was cut by 4 bases, the J end by 1 base, with 11 bases between. CDR3 protein: CASSPRRKNTGELFF. CDR3 sequence (DNA): TGTGCCAGCAGCCCGAGGCGTAAGAACACCGGGGAGCTGTTTTTT.

This rearrangement joins TRBV6-4 to TRBJ2-1; D is perhaps TRBD1 (6 bases). The CDR3 covers 13 residues. Germline V gene lookup returns CDR1 MRHNA and CDR2 SNTAGT. Trimming took off 8 bases at V and 8 bases at J, with 16 bases between the two ends. The CDR3 region is CASRDTAYDEQFF. The CDR3 bases are TGTGCCAGCCGGGACACAGCCTATGATGAGCAGTTCTTC.